This is a list of T cell receptor beta chains from one sample in a study of T cell responses to AZD1222 COVID-19 vaccine. Only in-frame clones appear in the TCRdb table, and some are missing; sequencing was by immunoSEQ multiplex PCR. The table has 150,000 or so clones, approximately 90% seen once; the top ten hold 3.8%. The sample here was peripheral blood, taken 28 days after the second AZD1222 dose. The receptors derive from an adult who received the AZD1222 COVID-19 vaccine. The CDR3 runs from the conserved cysteine through the conserved F or W. The D gene is left open where the match is weak. Not all rows give a size; the values are once, few, many and, for expanded clones, a class.

v_gene: TRBV11-2
abundance: .
d_gene: .
j_gene: TRBJ2-1
CDR3nt: TGTGCCAGCAGCTTAGAAGGGCAGTACAATGAGCAGTTCTTC
CDR3aa: CASSLEGQYNEQFF

v_gene: TRBV9
abundance: .
d_gene: TRBD1
j_gene: TRBJ1-2
CDR3nt: TGTGCCAGCAGCGTAGGTGAGGGGGCACAGTATGGCTACACCTTC
CDR3aa: CASSVGEGAQYGYTF

v_gene: TRBV18
abundance: .
d_gene: .
j_gene: TRBJ1-5
CDR3nt: TGTGCCAGCTCACCCCAGAGCAATAGCAATCAGCCCCAGCATTTT
CDR3aa: CASSPQSNSNQPQHF

v_gene: TRBV5-4
abundance: few
d_gene: .
j_gene: TRBJ2-1
CDR3nt: TGTGCCAGCAGCTTGGGGAGGAGAGACAATGAGCAGTTCTTC
CDR3aa: CASSLGRRDNEQFF

v_gene: TRBV7-9
abundance: .
d_gene: .
j_gene: TRBJ1-2
CDR3nt: TGTGCCAGCAGCTTACGTCAGGAGTATGGCTACACCTTC
CDR3aa: CASSLRQEYGYTF

v_gene: TRBV18
abundance: .
d_gene: .
j_gene: TRBJ1-1
CDR3nt: TGTGCCAGCTCACCACTTCCAGTGGGGGGGGAGACTGAAGCTTTCTTT
CDR3aa: CASSPLPVGGETEAFF

v_gene: TRBV30
abundance: .
d_gene: .
j_gene: TRBJ1-3
CDR3nt: TGTGCCTGGGCCCCGGGGGGAGGCACCATATATTTT
CDR3aa: CAWAPGGGTIYF

v_gene: TRBV27
abundance: .
d_gene: .
j_gene: TRBJ1-5
CDR3nt: TGTGCCAGCAGTTTAATGGCAGGGAGTCAGCCCCAGCATTTT
CDR3aa: CASSLMAGSQPQHF

v_gene: TRBV19
abundance: .
d_gene: TRBD2
j_gene: TRBJ2-2
CDR3nt: TGTGCCAGCGGTAGCGGGGGGGCCGTCGGCACCGGGGAGCTGTTTTTT
CDR3aa: CASGSGGAVGTGELFF

v_gene: TRBV6-5
abundance: .
d_gene: TRBD1
j_gene: TRBJ2-3
CDR3nt: TGTGCCAGCAATACCGACAGGGGAAGGGATACGCAGTATTTT
CDR3aa: CASNTDRGRDTQYF

v_gene: TRBV7-3
abundance: .
d_gene: TRBD2
j_gene: TRBJ2-7
CDR3nt: TGTGCCAGCAGCCCATCTAGCGGGAGCTCCTACGAGCAGTACTTC
CDR3aa: CASSPSSGSSYEQYF

v_gene: TRBV19
abundance: once
d_gene: TRBD1
j_gene: TRBJ1-2
CDR3nt: TGTGCCAGTAGTATTGGGGGGACAGGGGAGGATGGCTACACCTTC
CDR3aa: CASSIGGTGEDGYTF

v_gene: TRBV5-3
abundance: .
d_gene: .
j_gene: TRBJ1-4
CDR3nt: TGTGCCATATTGGGGGCGGGCGGTGAAAAACTGTTTTTT
CDR3aa: CAILGAGGEKLFF

v_gene: TRBV6-5
abundance: few
d_gene: .
j_gene: TRBJ2-1
CDR3nt: TGTGCCAGCAGCCGCGCCCGGGGTAGTACGTATGAGCAGTTCTTC
CDR3aa: CASSRARGSTYEQFF

v_gene: TRBV28
abundance: .
d_gene: .
j_gene: TRBJ2-7
CDR3nt: TGTGCCAGCAGTTTACTTGGACAGACCTACGAGCAGTACTTC
CDR3aa: CASSLLGQTYEQYF

v_gene: TRBV9
abundance: once
d_gene: .
j_gene: TRBJ2-7
CDR3nt: TGTGCCAGCGGGAAATCAGGGTCCGGCGAGCAGTACTTC
CDR3aa: CASGKSGSGEQYF

v_gene: TRBV30
abundance: .
d_gene: .
j_gene: TRBJ1-2
CDR3nt: TGTGCCTGGAGTGGCGGCGGCTATGGCTACACCTTC
CDR3aa: CAWSGGGYGYTF

v_gene: TRBV28
abundance: .
d_gene: TRBD2
j_gene: TRBJ2-7
CDR3nt: TGTGCCAGCAGTTTCCGAGTTTCTGTCAGCGGGGCTAGCTCCTACGAGCAGTACTTC
CDR3aa: CASSFRVSVSGASSYEQYF

v_gene: TRBV7-9
abundance: .
d_gene: TRBD1
j_gene: TRBJ2-7
CDR3nt: TGTGCCAGCACCCGCGACAGGGGGACTGACGAGCAGTACTTC
CDR3aa: CASTRDRGTDEQYF

v_gene: TRBV20-1
abundance: .
d_gene: .
j_gene: TRBJ2-3
CDR3nt: TGCAGTGCTAGTAGGCTAGCCAGCACAGATACGCAGTATTTT
CDR3aa: CSASRLASTDTQYF

v_gene: TRBV19
abundance: .
d_gene: .
j_gene: TRBJ2-1
CDR3nt: TGTGCCAGTAGAGGGGGAGACACCAGCTCCTACAATGAGCAGTTCTTC
CDR3aa: CASRGGDTSSYNEQFF

v_gene: TRBV30
abundance: .
d_gene: .
j_gene: TRBJ1-1
CDR3nt: TGTGCCTGGAGTAATCTGACTGGATGGGCTTTCTTT
CDR3aa: CAWSNLTGWAFF

v_gene: TRBV30
abundance: .
d_gene: .
j_gene: TRBJ2-3
CDR3nt: TGTGCCTGGAAGGGTGAGGGATGGATAGATACGCAGTATTTT
CDR3aa: CAWKGEGWIDTQYF

v_gene: TRBV11-2
abundance: .
d_gene: TRBD2
j_gene: TRBJ2-7
CDR3nt: TGTGCCAGCAGCAGGACTAGCCGTACCTACGAGCAGTACTTC
CDR3aa: CASSRTSRTYEQYF

v_gene: TRBV6-4
abundance: .
d_gene: .
j_gene: TRBJ1-5
CDR3nt: TGTGCCAGCAGCCCAGGGGAGGTGGGCAATCAGCCCCAGCATTTT
CDR3aa: CASSPGEVGNQPQHF

v_gene: TRBV27
abundance: .
d_gene: TRBD1
j_gene: TRBJ1-1
CDR3nt: TGTGCCAGCAGTGGACCGGGACAGGGGACTGAAGCTTTCTTT
CDR3aa: CASSGPGQGTEAFF

v_gene: TRBV20-1
abundance: .
d_gene: .
j_gene: TRBJ1-3
CDR3nt: TGCAGTGCTAGTTGGGGGCAAGTAGGAAACACCATATATTTT
CDR3aa: CSASWGQVGNTIYF

v_gene: TRBV27
abundance: .
d_gene: TRBD1
j_gene: TRBJ2-7
CDR3nt: TGTGCCAGCAGCGACCCGGGACAGGTACCCTACGAGCAGTACTTC
CDR3aa: CASSDPGQVPYEQYF

v_gene: TRBV10-3
abundance: .
d_gene: TRBD2
j_gene: TRBJ2-3
CDR3nt: TGTGCCATCAGTGAGGTCTCCACGACTAGCGTGGTAGATACGCAGTATTTT
CDR3aa: CAISEVSTTSVVDTQYF

v_gene: TRBV7-2
abundance: .
d_gene: .
j_gene: TRBJ2-1
CDR3nt: TGTGCCAGCAGCCCCGGTGCGATCCCGTCAAACAATGAGCAGTTCTTC
CDR3aa: CASSPGAIPSNNEQFF

v_gene: TRBV18
abundance: .
d_gene: TRBD1
j_gene: TRBJ1-4
CDR3nt: TGTGCCAGCTCACCACGGCAGGGGGAAGGAGAAAAACTGTTTTTT
CDR3aa: CASSPRQGEGEKLFF

v_gene: TRBV5-1
abundance: .
d_gene: .
j_gene: TRBJ2-2
CDR3nt: TGCGCCAGCAGCGAACGTCGGTCGGGTAACACCGGGGAGCTGTTTTTT
CDR3aa: CASSERRSGNTGELFF

v_gene: TRBV7-2
abundance: .
d_gene: TRBD1
j_gene: TRBJ1-1
CDR3nt: TGTGCCAGCAGCCCCGACCCACAGGGGGCTCTTGAAGCTTTCTTT
CDR3aa: CASSPDPQGALEAFF

v_gene: TRBV12-3/TRBV12-4
abundance: few
d_gene: .
j_gene: TRBJ2-7
CDR3nt: TGTGCCAGCAGTTTTACCGGAGGACGGCAGTACTTC
CDR3aa: CASSFTGGRQYF

v_gene: TRBV10-3
abundance: .
d_gene: TRBD1
j_gene: TRBJ1-2
CDR3nt: TGTGCCATCAGTGAGTCTCAGGGGGCCCGCGGCTACACCTTC
CDR3aa: CAISESQGARGYTF

v_gene: TRBV4-1
abundance: .
d_gene: TRBD1
j_gene: TRBJ2-5
CDR3nt: TGCGCCAGCAGCCCTGACAGGGGGCTACAAGAGACCCAGTACTTC
CDR3aa: CASSPDRGLQETQYF

v_gene: TRBV10-1
abundance: many
d_gene: TRBD1
j_gene: TRBJ1-3
CDR3nt: TGCGCCAGCAGTGGACGACAGGGCTCTGGAAACACCATATATTTT
CDR3aa: CASSGRQGSGNTIYF

v_gene: TRBV6-5
abundance: .
d_gene: .
j_gene: TRBJ1-2
CDR3nt: TGTGCCAGCGCCCGGTCAAGGCTTTATGGCTACACCTTC
CDR3aa: CASARSRLYGYTF

v_gene: TRBV2
abundance: .
d_gene: .
j_gene: TRBJ1-1
CDR3nt: TGTGCCAGAGTAAGTGGACATTCGAACACTGAAGCTTTCTTT
CDR3aa: CARVSGHSNTEAFF

v_gene: TRBV11-3
abundance: .
d_gene: TRBD2
j_gene: TRBJ2-3
CDR3nt: TGTGCCAGCAGCTTAGGGCTAGCGGGAGTAACAGATACGCAGTATTTT
CDR3aa: CASSLGLAGVTDTQYF

v_gene: TRBV7-6
abundance: .
d_gene: .
j_gene: TRBJ2-2
CDR3nt: TGTGCCAGCAGCGTGGACAGTTCAACCGGGGAGCTGTTTTTT
CDR3aa: CASSVDSSTGELFF

v_gene: TRBV19
abundance: .
d_gene: .
j_gene: TRBJ2-4
CDR3nt: TGTGCCAGTAGTACCTCCGGGATCCCTAAAAACATTCAGTACTTC
CDR3aa: CASSTSGIPKNIQYF

v_gene: TRBV24-1
abundance: .
d_gene: .
j_gene: TRBJ1-4
CDR3nt: TGTGCCACCAGTGAAGCAGGCCTTCGGGGAGAAAAACTGTTTTTT
CDR3aa: CATSEAGLRGEKLFF

v_gene: TRBV2
abundance: .
d_gene: TRBD1
j_gene: TRBJ1-1
CDR3nt: TGTGCCAGCAGTTGGGACAGGGGGCGCGTAGCAGCTTTCTTT
CDR3aa: CASSWDRGRVAAFF